This T cell receptor (beta chain) is from a study of cytomegalovirus exposure and HLA in healthy donors (dated by TCRdb to 2016 to 2017). With regard to the full study: In an earlier analysis of some 550 of the donors, roughly 300 Gb of sequence data and about 110 million unique TCR beta sequences from about 190 million T cells were reported. An earlier analysis of nearly 600 of the donors applied high-throughput TCR beta sequencing to assess whether each TCR beta V gene segment acted as functional or pseudogenic. The study was designed to test whether signatures of past pathogen exposure could be identified by cataloging public T cell receptors. On average, roughly 240,000 unique TCR beta nucleotide sequences were sequenced per donor among about 400 genotyped donors of the cohort, with roughly 18% of those sequences being non-productive. Donor age, sex, ethnicity and CMV serostatus were collected together with the repertoire data. The later analysis used no new phenotypic data to find candidate immune exposures, relying instead on TCR beta sequences and their occurrence across donors. To study patterns of TCR occurrence, a later analysis re-analyzed previously published TCR beta repertoires from several hundred donors and added high-resolution HLA genotyping. HLA typing covered class I and class II loci at four-digit resolution. Of the roughly 400 genotyped donors, 75% to 85% were placed in the genetic ancestry cluster associated with self-reported Caucasian donors. Approximately 310 gigabases of sequencing data and roughly 80 million unique TCR sequences made up an early release that covered around 640 HLA-typed donors. The T cell repertoires of under 700 subjects were profiled by immunosequencing and related to cytomegalovirus serostatus. In addition to the first cohort of roughly 700 subjects, a separate validation cohort of 120 different subjects was used. In a later genetic analysis, genome-wide SNP genotypes for about 55% of the roughly 670 donors were used, and that subset was treated as a discovery cohort. Because of strong linkage in the cohort, roughly five DR-DQ haplotypes were treated as single units for association and clustering. Every repertoire in the discovery cohort had been generated on one and the same sequencing platform. To predict cytomegalovirus infection status, the study brought together high-throughput TCR immunosequencing, statistical association of individual TCRs with disease status, and machine learning. The number of donors typed differed by locus, with roughly 629-640 for A, B, C, DRB1 and DQB1, roughly 520 for DQA1, approximately 580 for DPA1, and approximately 470 for DPB1. Broader findings and caveats from the paper: Some IMGT-functional V segments, including TRBV6-2 and TRBV6-3, could not be distinguished by the 87-base-pair reads and were therefore excluded. This cohort had only TCR beta chains sequenced, and the lack of alpha or paired-chain data limited which features could be detected. In a later analysis, most CMV-associated TCR beta chains were found to appear HLA-restricted, with HLA associations seemingly driven largely by CMV exposure. According to a later analysis, parvovirus B19, influenza, CMV and Epstein-Barr virus appeared linked to several top co-occurrence clusters. Specific HLA alleles were associated with 15,000 to 20,000 TCR beta sequences at a false discovery rate of 0.05 in a later analysis. Because counts were too low, about 15 rarely observed V segments, including chromosome 9 orphons, were left out of the earlier analysis of over 550 of the donors. Cytomegalovirus status was reported to be diagnosed by the classifier with high specificity and sensitivity in both the original and validation cohorts. In a later analysis, HLA-associated TCR beta chains were found to be more clonally expanded and to have lower generation probabilities than equally common non-associated chains. In a later genetic analysis, a missense DCLRE1C variant was associated with V-gene and J-gene trimming of TCR beta chains, and the association was replicated in an independent cohort. A further reported finding was that TCR beta sequences accurately predicted the HLA-A and HLA-B alleles for most subjects in the first cohort. In a later analysis, the rate of TCR association differed among HLA loci, with DRB1 alleles having the most associated TCRs and HLA-C alleles having the fewest. The authors suggested that the approach could potentially be generalized to other disease states and immunological phenotypes. The study listed approximately 150 TCR beta chains as associated with cytomegalovirus. Compared with the approximately 670-donor mean, donors in an Asian-associated ancestry cluster had fewer N-insertions in productive TCRs, according to a later genetic analysis. The sequencing pipeline was judged likely to have produced a cluster of highly shared sequence variants as a technical artifact. While some public TCRs were present in many individuals, most TCR sequences turned up only very rarely across donors. Assigning TCR associations to individual alleles was difficult when HLA alleles, especially DR and DQ, strongly co-occurred. In vitro tests confirmed that a few of the cytomegalovirus-associated TCR beta chains recognize cytomegalovirus antigens. Because some donors lacked HLA typing at each locus, the association tests relied only on the typed subset. The only immune exposure information available for the cohort was CMV serostatus. In an earlier analysis of around 600 of the donors, most TCR beta V segments appeared in productive rearrangements about 87% or about 30% of the time, broadly matching IMGT annotations. Linkage disequilibrium might explain the correlated functional status among segregating V segments, but an unknown experimental factor could not be ruled out. Presence/absence analyses assumed roughly uniform sequencing depth across donors, an assumption that may not hold.

Per the germline V gene, ENHRY is the CDR1 and SYGVKD is the CDR2. Reading from cysteine to phenylalanine, the CDR3 counts 15 amino acids. Solely the CDR3 DNA is kept, with 45 bases framed from the first base. Germline trimming amounts to 10 bases on V and 1 base on J, with 12 as the count of junction bases outside the gene matches. The method was the immunoSEQ multiplex PCR assay. For the multiplex PCR, a mixture combining 60 forward primers for TCR Vbeta segments and 13 reverse primers for TCR Jbeta segments was used. A multiplex PCR assay on genomic DNA amplified the CDR3 region of rearranged TCR beta genes. The amplified TCR beta libraries were sequenced on the Illumina HiSeq System as 87-base-pair reads. Per the original workflow: Across the 670 or so repertoires, a later analysis counted roughly 77 million unique TCR beta chains, 9.5 million to 13 million of which were shared by at least two donors. Raw reads were error-corrected and collapsed into unique sequences with a nearest-neighbor algorithm that merged closely related sequences to remove PCR and sequencing errors. V, D and J gene segments were assigned by aligning CDR3 sequences to IMGT reference sequences. For a sequence to be retained, at least a six-nucleotide match to both a V gene segment and a J gene segment was required. Rearrangements were called productive when the CDR3 lacked stop codons and stayed in frame with V and J; all others were non-productive. CDR3 was defined according to IMGT convention as the region running from the second conserved V-encoded cysteine to the conserved J-encoded phenylalanine. In an earlier analysis of more than 550 of the donors, sequences lacking an unambiguous match to a single V gene segment were excluded. An earlier analysis of 450 to 650 of the donors called V segments functional above 56.7% productive rearrangements and segregating when the between-donor standard deviation exceeded 5%. A statistical classification framework was built to diagnose cytomegalovirus status from the catalog of TCR beta chain sequences. In a later analysis, V and J genes were assigned by comparing TCR nucleotide sequences against IMGT/GENE-DB human TR gene sequences. Using the TCRdist pipeline, a later analysis assigned CDR3 sequences along with most-parsimonious VDJ recombination scenarios. In a later analysis, every TCR beta chain was defined by the combination of its CDR3 amino acid sequence and its V-gene family, and reads without a unique V-gene family were dropped. In a later analysis, 450 to 600 highly shared, low-generation-probability nucleotide sequences were removed to address suspected cross-contamination and a sequencing artifact. In a later analysis, a clonal expansion index for each public chain was calculated from normalized within-repertoire ranks of inferred template counts. Generation probabilities in a later analysis came from a VDJ recombination model fitted to out-of-frame rearrangements, and those results were checked against IGoR. Hypergeometric tests were used in a later analysis to score TCR-TCR, TCR-HLA and TCR-CMV co-occurrence, with a repertoire-size bias correction applied to the TCR pairs. A later analysis estimated false discovery rates by permuting HLA or CMV assignments 20 times. In a later analysis, co-occurring TCRs were grouped using DBSCAN, and TCRdist sequence similarity was added for clustering within HLA-allele-positive subsets. For co-occurrence clustering, repertoires with fewer than 30,000 or more than 120,000 public chains were excluded, along with a handful of repertoires with anomalous nucleotide sharing. What TCRdb holds here is the immuneACCESS table cut down to in-frame rearrangements. Part of the clones is not present; checked against another copy, under half of the missing clones reflect an unresolved V gene, and the others are unexplained. The V and J calls and clone size were taken over from that table, and D and trimming were inferred from the DNA. Counted in this sample were about 150,000 clones; approximately 9% of them appeared once. The leading ten clones occupy 1.5% to 2% of the sample.

In total, around 600 healthy bone marrow donors made up the cohort. All cohort members were sampled while nominally healthy, although unrecorded immune exposures were likely present. The donor tested CMV seronegative, placing the donor among the 350 or so seronegative members of the cohort. Each donor provided a peripheral blood sample, and peripheral blood mononuclear cells were used for TCR beta sequencing. The Qiagen DNeasy Blood Extraction Kit was used to extract genomic DNA from the blood cell samples. Comments on this clone: Its antigen specificity is not known. Base qualities are missing; no much larger clone stands one base away.

This receptor was identified in a male donor in good health and CMV-seronegative. The sequence joins TRBV10-3 to TRBJ2-5, with 7 middle bases fitting TRBD1. Sequencing was performed on PBMCs. The CDR3 protein is CATHGTANPQETQYF. The nucleotide sequence is given as TGTGCCACCCACGGGACAGCAAATCCCCAAGAGACCCAGTACTTC.